This TCR beta chain was recorded in a study of early T cells in non-severe SARS-CoV-2 infection. This clonotype was found many times. TCRdb reprocessed the 5' RACE reads with MiXCR, giving one entry per CDR3 protein. The repertoire consists of 70,000 to 90,000 distinct CDR3 sequences, with approximately 10% occurring once and the leading ten covering 4.7%. Sequencing used whole blood. The sequence derives from an adult who was a healthcare worker with PCR-confirmed SARS-CoV-2 infection or an uninfected control (not recorded which).

The chain's CDR3 is CANRTGPNEKLFF. The DNA of the CDR3 is TGTGCCAACCGGACAGGGCCTAATGAAAAACTGTTTTTT. The V call is TRBV6-6, the J call TRBJ1-4; 8 bases fit TRBD1. The CDR3 runs to 13 residues. Germline trimming cut 10 bases from V and 3 bases from J; bases unmatched to any gene: 4. CDR1 is MNHNY, CDR2 SVGAGI, per germline (reference sequence).